The sequence of this TCR beta chain was determined in a study of Ad26.COV2.S vaccination and SARS-CoV-2 variants. Background on the study: The trial was COV1001 and the donor's arm was Ad26.COV2.S. Findings of the study overall: Spike-specific TCR breadth was greater after Ad26.COV2.S than placebo.

Deletions cut 3 bases from V and 2 bases from J, with 12 bases between. Per germline, CDR1 SEHNR and CDR2 FQNEAQ (reference sequence). CDR3 length equals 15 residues. In regard to this clone: The antigen remains undetermined.

Profiled with immunoSEQ multiplex PCR; TCRdb holds only in-frame clones, not every one. This sample yields 440,000 or so clones, of which around 90% are seen a single time; roughly 4% belongs to the top ten. The sample's treatment: around 19 received Ad26.COV2.S at low or high dose, single or two shots; several received placebo; per-sample allocation not given. Samples analyzed were those drawn on day 63 after the first vaccine or placebo injection. The clonotype comes from a person between 18 and 65 years old who received the Ad26.COV2.S COVID-19 vaccine or a placebo. Sequenced here: peripheral blood, sampled in a trial of Ad26.COV2.S vaccine versus placebo. This sequence joins TRBV7-9 and TRBJ2-3, with D maybe TRBD1 (5 bases). The CDR3 DNA reads as TGTGCCAGCAGCTTTATAAGGGGCATCACAGATACGCAGTATTTT. Its protein is CASSFIRGITDTQYF.